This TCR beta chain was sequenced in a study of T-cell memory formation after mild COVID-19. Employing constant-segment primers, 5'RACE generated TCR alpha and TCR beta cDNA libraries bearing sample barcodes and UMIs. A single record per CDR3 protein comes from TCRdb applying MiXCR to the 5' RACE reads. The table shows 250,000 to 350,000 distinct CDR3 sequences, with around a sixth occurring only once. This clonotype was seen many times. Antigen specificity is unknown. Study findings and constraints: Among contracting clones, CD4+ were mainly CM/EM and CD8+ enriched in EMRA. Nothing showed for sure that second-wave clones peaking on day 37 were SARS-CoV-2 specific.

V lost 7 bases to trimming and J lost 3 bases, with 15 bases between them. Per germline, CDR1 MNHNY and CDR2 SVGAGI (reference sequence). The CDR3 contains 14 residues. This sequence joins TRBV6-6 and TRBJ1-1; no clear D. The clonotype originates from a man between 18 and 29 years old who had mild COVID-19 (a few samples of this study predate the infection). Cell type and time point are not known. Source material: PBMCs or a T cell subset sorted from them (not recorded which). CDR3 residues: CASTQWGRDTEAFF. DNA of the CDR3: TGTGCCAGCACCCAATGGGGTCGGGACACTGAAGCTTTCTTT.